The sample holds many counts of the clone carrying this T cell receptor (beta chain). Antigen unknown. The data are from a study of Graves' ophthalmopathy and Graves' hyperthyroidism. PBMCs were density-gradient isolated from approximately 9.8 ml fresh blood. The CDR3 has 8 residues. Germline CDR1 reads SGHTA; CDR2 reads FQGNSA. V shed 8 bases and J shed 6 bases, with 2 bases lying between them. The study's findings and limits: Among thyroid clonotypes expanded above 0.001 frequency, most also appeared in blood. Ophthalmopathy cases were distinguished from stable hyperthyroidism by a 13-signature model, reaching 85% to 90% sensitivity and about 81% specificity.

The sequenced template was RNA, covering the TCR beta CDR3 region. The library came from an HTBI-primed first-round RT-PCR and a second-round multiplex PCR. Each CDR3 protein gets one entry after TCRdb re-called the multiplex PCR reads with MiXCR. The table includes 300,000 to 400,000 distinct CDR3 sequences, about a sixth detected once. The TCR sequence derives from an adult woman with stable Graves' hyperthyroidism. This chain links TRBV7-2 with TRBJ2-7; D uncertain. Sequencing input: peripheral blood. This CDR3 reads CASGEQYF. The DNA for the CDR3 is TGTGCCAGCGGCGAGCAGTACTTC.